Each of the 3 T cell receptor beta chains below was sequenced from the same sample in a study of tumor and adjacent non-tumor tissue in lung cancer. TCRbeta libraries were built with three rounds of nested PCR, modified from ARM-PCR. TCRdb fed the multiplex PCR reads into MiXCR, producing one record per CDR3 protein. The sample carries roughly 150,000 distinct CDR3 sequences, approximately 66% recorded once. RNA was extracted from bulk tissue without any cell sorting. Material for sequencing was lung tumor tissue. The receptors originated from a man aged 55 to 69 with small cell lung cancer.

A word on this clonotype: A read error is possible here, since a much larger clone lies one base away. The chain joins TRBV20-1 to TRBJ2-1; D is possibly TRBD1 or TRBD2 (5 bases each). V lost 5 bases and J 4 bases, leaving 15 bases between the germline ends. Germline assignment: CDR1 DFQATT and CDR2 SNEGSKA (reference sequence). This CDR3 spans 14 amino acids. The CDR3 here is CSAGPGPKYNEQFF. In DNA form, the CDR3 reads TGCAGTGCTGGACCGGGACCGAAATACAATGAGCAGTTCTTC.

This CDR3 reads CSARDISYEQYF. As DNA, the CDR3 is TGCAGTGCTCGGGATATCTCGTACGAGCAGTACTTC. This chain uses TRBV20-1 with TRBJ2-7; D may be TRBD2 (5 bases). V shed 5 bases and J shed 4 bases, with 12 bases lying between them. The CDR3 has 12 residues. Germline CDR1 DFQATT, CDR2 SNEGSKA (reference sequence).

Of note for this clonotype: A read error may account for a junction end that differs from germline. The chain recombines TRBV11-2 with TRBJ1-6, with 7 bases lining up with TRBD1. The CDR3 is made up of 17 amino acids. Germline assignment: CDR1 SGHAT and CDR2 FQNNGV. DNA of the CDR3: TGTTCCAGCAGCTTAGAGCGCTCGGCAGGGGACAGATCACCCCTCCACTTT. The encoded protein is CSSSLERSAGDRSPLHF.